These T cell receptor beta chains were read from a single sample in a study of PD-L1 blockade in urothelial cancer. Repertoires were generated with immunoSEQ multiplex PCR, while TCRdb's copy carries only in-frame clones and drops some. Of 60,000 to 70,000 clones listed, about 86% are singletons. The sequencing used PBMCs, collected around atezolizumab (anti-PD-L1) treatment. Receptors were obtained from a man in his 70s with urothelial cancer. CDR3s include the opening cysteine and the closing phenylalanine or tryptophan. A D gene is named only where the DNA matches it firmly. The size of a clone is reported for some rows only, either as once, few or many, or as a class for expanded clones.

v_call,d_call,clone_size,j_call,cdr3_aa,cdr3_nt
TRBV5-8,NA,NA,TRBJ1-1,CASSLTRNPNTEAFF,TGTGCCAGCAGCTTGACGCGGAATCCGAACACTGAAGCTTTCTTT
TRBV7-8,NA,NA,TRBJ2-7,CVSTGLRSYEQYF,TGTGTCAGCACGGGACTCCGCTCCTACGAGCAGTACTTC
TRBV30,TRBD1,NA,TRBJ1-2,CAWSGTGSYGYTF,TGTGCCTGGAGCGGGACAGGGTCCTATGGCTACACCTTC
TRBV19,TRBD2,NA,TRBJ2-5,CASSIRLAGGPWQETQYF,TGTGCCAGTAGTATTCGCCTAGCGGGAGGGCCTTGGCAAGAGACCCAGTACTTC
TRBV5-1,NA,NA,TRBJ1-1,CASSYGQPGDTEAFF,TGCGCCAGCAGCTACGGACAGCCAGGGGACACTGAAGCTTTCTTT
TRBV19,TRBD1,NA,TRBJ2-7,CASSAGQVRTYEQYF,TGTGCCAGTAGTGCAGGACAGGTGCGGACCTACGAGCAGTACTTC
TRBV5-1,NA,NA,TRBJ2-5,CASSLGVSQETQYF,TGCGCCAGCAGCTTGGGAGTTAGTCAAGAGACCCAGTACTTC
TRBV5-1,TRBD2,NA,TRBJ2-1,CASSSGQTSGSYNEQFF,TGCGCCAGCAGCTCCGGGCAGACTAGCGGGAGTTACAATGAGCAGTTCTTC
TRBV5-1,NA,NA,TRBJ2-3,CASSLAPSDTQYF,TGCGCCAGCAGCTTGGCCCCGTCAGATACGCAGTATTTT
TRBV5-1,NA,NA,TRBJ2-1,CASTDRSFYNEQFF,TGCGCCAGCACGGATAGGAGCTTCTACAATGAGCAGTTCTTC
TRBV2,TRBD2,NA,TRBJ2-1,CASLLAGGYNEQFF,TGTGCCAGCCTACTAGCGGGAGGGTACAATGAGCAGTTCTTC
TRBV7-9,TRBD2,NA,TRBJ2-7,CASSFDGRSYEQYF,TGTGCCAGCAGCTTTGACGGGAGGTCCTACGAGCAGTACTTC
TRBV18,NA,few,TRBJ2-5,CASSLGAQGQETQYF,TGTGCCAGCTCACTTGGGGCCCAGGGGCAAGAGACCCAGTACTTC
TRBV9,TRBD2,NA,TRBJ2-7,CASSVASGRFYEQYF,TGTGCCAGCAGCGTAGCTAGCGGTAGGTTTTACGAGCAGTACTTC